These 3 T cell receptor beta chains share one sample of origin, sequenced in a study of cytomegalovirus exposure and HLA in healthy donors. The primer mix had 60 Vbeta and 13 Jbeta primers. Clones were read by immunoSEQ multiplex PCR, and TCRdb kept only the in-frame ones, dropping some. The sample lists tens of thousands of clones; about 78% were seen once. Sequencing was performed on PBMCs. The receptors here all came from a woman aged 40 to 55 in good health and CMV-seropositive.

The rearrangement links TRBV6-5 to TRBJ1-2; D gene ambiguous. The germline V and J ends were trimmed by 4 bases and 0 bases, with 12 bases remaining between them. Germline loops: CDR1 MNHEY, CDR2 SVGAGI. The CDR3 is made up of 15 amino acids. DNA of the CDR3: TGTGCCAGCAGTTCCCCGAGGCAGACTAACTATGGCTACACCTTC. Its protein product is CASSSPRQTNYGYTF.

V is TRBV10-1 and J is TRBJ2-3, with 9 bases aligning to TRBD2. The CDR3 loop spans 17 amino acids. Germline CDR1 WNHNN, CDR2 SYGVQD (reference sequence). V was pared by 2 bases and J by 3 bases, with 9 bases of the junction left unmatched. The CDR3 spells CASSEESTSGPTDTQYF. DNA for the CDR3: TGCGCCAGCAGTGAGGAGAGCACTAGCGGGCCAACAGATACGCAGTATTTT.

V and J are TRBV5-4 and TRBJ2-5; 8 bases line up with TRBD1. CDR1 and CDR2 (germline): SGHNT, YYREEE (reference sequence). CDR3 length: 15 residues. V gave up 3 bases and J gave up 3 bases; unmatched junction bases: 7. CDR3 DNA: TGTGCCAGCAGCTCCGCGACAGGGGTCAAAGAGACCCAGTACTTC. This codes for CASSSATGVKETQYF.